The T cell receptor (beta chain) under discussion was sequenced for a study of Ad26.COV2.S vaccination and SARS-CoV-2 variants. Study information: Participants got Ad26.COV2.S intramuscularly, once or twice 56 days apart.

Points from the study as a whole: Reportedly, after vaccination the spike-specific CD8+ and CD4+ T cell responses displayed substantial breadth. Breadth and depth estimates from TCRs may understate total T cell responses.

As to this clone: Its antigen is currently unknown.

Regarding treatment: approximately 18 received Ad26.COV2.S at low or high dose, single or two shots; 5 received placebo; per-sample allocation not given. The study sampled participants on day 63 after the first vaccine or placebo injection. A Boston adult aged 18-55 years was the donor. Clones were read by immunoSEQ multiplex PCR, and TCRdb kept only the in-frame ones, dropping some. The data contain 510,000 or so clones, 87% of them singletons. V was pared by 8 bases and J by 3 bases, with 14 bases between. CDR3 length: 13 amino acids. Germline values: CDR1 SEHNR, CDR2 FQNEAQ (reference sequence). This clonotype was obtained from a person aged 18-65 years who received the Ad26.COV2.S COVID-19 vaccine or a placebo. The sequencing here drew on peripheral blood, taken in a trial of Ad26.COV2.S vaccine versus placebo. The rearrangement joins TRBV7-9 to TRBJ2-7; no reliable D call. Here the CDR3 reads CASQGRLNYEQYF. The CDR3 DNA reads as TGTGCCAGCCAAGGACGGCTAAACTACGAGCAGTACTTC.